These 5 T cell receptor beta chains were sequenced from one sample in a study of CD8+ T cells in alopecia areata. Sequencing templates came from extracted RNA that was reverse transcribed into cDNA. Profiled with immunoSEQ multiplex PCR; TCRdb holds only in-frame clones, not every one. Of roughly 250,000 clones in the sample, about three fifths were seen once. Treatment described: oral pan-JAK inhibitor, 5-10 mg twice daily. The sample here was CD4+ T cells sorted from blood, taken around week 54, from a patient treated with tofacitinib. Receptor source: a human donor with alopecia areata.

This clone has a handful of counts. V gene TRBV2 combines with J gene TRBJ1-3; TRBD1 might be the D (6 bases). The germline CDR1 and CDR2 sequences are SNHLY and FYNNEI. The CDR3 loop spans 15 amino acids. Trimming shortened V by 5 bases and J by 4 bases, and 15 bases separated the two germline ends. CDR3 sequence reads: CASSRDRLPGNTIYF. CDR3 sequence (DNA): TGTGCCAGCAGTCGCGACAGGTTGCCCGGAAACACCATATATTTT.

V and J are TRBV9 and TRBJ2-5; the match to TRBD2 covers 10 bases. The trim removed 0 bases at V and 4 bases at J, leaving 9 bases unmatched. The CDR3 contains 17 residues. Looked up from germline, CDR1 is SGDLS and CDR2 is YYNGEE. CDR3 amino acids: CASSVATASGGAETQYF. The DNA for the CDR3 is TGTGCCAGCAGCGTAGCTACGGCTAGCGGGGGTGCAGAGACCCAGTACTTC.

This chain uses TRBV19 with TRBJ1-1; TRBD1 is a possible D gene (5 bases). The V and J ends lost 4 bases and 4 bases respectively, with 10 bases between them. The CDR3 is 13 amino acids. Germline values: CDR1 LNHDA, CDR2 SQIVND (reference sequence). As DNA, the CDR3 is TGTGCCAGTAGTAATGAGGGGAGCACTGAAGCTTTCTTT. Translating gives CASSNEGSTEAFF. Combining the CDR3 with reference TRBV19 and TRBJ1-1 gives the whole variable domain DGGITQSPKYLFRKEGQNVTLSCEQNLNHDAMYWYRQDPGQGLRLIYYSQIVNDFQKGDIAEGYSVSREKKESFPLTVTSAQKNPTAFYLCASSNEGSTEAFFGQGTRLTVV.

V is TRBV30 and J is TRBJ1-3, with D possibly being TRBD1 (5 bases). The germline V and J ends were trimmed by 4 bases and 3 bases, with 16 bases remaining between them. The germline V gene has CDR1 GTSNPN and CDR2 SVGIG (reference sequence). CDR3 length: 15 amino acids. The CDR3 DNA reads TGTGCCTGGACCCCCTTGAGGGACTTTGGAAACACCATATATTTT. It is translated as CAWTPLRDFGNTIYF.

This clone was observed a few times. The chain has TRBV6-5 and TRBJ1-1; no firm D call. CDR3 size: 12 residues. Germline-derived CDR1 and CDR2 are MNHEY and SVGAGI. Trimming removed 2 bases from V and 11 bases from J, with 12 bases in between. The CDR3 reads CASSYGGRRAFF. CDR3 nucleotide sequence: TGTGCCAGCAGTTACGGAGGTCGGCGGGCTTTCTTT.